This TCR beta chain was captured by sequencing in a study of OX40 agonist ivuxolimab in advanced cancers. Looking at the study overall: The mean age was about 57 years, ranging from about 20 to 85, with less than 90% of participants male.

The CDR3 has 14 amino acids. Trimming at V came to 8 bases and at J to 2 bases, leaving 5 bases not matched to a gene. Germline CDR1 reads MDHEN; CDR2 reads SYDVKM. Data came from immunoSEQ multiplex PCR; TCRdb stores just in-frame clones and leaves some out. The sample lists tens of thousands of clones, approximately 83% seen once, with around 1.9% in the top ten. The V and J genes are TRBV28 and TRBJ1-3, with 8 bases identical to TRBD1. The sequence derives from an adult with an advanced solid tumor such as melanoma, head and neck, liver or kidney cancer. Source: CD4+ or CD8+ T cells sorted from blood, taken in a trial of the OX40 agonist ivuxolimab. The CDR3 region has the DNA TGTGCCAGCGCCCAGGGGGCTCCTGGAAACACCATATATTTT. Its translation: CASAQGAPGNTIYF.